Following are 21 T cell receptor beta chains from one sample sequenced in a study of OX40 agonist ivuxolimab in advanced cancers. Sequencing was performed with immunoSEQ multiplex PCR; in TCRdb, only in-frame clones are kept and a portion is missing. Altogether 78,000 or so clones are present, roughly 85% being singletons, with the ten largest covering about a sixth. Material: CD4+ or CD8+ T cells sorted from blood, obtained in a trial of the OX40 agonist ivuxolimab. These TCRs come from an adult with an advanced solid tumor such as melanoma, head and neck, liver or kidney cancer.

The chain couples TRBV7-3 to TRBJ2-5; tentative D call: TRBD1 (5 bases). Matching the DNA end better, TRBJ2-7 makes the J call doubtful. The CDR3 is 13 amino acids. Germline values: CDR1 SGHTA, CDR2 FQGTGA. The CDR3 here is CASSLKTGYEQYF. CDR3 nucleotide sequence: TGTGCCAGCAGCTTAAAAACAGGCTACGAGCAGTACTTC.

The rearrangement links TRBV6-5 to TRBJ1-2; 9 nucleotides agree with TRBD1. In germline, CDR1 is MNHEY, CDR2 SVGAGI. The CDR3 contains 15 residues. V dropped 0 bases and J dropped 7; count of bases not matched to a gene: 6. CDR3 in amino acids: CASSYSMAGQGGYTF. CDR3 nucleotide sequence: TGTGCCAGCAGTTACTCGATGGCGGGACAGGGTGGCTACACCTTC.

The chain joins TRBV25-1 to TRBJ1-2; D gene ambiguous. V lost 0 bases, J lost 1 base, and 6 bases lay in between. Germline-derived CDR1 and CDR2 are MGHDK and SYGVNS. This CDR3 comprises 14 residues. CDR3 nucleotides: TGTGCCAGCAGTGAATATGGCAGTAACTATGGCTACACCTTC. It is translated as CASSEYGSNYGYTF.

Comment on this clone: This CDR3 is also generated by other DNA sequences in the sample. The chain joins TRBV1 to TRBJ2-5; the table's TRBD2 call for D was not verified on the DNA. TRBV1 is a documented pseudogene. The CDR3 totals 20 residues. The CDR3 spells CTSSQDGLAGGQGEEETQYF. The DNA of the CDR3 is TGCACCAGCAGTCAAGACGGACTAGCGGGAGGACAAGGTGAAGAGGAGACCCAGTACTTC.

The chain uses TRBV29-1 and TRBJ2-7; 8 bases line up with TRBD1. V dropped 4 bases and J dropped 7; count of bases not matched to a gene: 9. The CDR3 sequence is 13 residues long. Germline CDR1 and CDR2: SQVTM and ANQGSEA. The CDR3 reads CSVGGQGAGEQYF. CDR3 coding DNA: TGCAGCGTTGGCGGGCAGGGGGCGGGAGAGCAGTACTTC.

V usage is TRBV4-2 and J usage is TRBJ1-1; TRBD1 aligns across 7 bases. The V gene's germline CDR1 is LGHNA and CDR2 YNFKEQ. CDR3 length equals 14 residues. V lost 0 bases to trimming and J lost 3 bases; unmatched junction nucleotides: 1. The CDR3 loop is CASSQEDRYTEAFF. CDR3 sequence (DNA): TGTGCCAGCAGCCAAGAGGACAGGTACACTGAAGCTTTCTTT.

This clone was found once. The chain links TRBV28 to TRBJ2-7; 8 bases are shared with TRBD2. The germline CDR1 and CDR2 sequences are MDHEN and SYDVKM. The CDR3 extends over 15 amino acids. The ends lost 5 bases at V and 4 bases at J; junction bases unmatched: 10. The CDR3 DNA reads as TGTGCCAGCAGTAAAGGACTAGCATTCGATTACGAGCAGTACTTC. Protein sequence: CASSKGLAFDYEQYF.

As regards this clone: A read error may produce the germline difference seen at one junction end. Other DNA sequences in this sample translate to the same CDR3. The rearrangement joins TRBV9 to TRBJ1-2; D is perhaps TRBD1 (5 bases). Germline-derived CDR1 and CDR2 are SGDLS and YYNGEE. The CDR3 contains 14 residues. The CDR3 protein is CASTFGGTNYGYTF. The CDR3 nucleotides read TGTGCTAGCACCTTCGGGGGTACTAACTATGGCTACACCTTC.

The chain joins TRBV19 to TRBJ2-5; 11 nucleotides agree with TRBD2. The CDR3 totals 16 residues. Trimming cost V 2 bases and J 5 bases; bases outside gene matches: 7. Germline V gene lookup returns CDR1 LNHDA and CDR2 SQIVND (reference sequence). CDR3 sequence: CASSITSGSGGETQYF. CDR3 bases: TGTGCCAGTAGTATAACTAGCGGGAGTGGCGGGGAGACCCAGTACTTC.

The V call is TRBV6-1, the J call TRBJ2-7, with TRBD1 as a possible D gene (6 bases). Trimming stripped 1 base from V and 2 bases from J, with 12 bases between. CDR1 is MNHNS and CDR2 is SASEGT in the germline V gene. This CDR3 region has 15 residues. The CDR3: CASSEGQGPAYEQYF. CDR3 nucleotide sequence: TGTGCCAGCAGTGAAGGGCAGGGGCCTGCCTACGAGCAGTACTTC.

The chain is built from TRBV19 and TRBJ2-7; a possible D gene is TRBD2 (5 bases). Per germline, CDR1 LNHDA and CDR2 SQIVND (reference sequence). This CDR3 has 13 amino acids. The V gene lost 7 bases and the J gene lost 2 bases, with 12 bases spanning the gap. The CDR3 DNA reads TGTGCCAGTACGTCGGCCGGGACCTACGAGCAGTACTTC. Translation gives CASTSAGTYEQYF. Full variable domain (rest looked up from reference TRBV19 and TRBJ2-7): DGGITQSPKYLFRKEGQNVTLSCEQNLNHDAMYWYRQDPGQGLRLIYYSQIVNDFQKGDIAEGYSVSREKKESFPLTVTSAQKNPTAFYLCASTSAGTYEQYFGPGTRLTVT.

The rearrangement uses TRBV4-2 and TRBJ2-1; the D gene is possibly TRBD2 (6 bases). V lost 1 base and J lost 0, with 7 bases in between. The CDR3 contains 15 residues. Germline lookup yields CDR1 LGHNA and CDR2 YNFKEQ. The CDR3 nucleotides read TGTGCCAGCAGCCAAGCAGCGGGCTCCTACAATGAGCAGTTCTTC. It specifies CASSQAAGSYNEQFF.

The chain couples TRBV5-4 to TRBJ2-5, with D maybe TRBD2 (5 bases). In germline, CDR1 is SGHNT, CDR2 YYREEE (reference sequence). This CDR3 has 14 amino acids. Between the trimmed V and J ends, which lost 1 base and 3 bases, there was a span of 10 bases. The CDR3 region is CASSLLSSKETQYF. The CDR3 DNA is TGTGCCAGCAGCTTGTTGTCTAGCAAAGAGACCCAGTACTTC. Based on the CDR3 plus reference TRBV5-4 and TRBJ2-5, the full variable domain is ETGVTQSPTHLIKTRGQQVTLRCSSQSGHNTVSWYQQALGQGPQFIFQYYREEENGRGNFPPRFSGLQFPNYSSELNVNALELDDSALYLCASSLLSSKETQYFGPGTRLLVL.

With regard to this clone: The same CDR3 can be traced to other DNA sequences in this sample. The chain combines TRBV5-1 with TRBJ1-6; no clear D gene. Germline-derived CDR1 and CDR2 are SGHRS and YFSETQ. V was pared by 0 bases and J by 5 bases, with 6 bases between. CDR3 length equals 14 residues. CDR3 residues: CASSLGQDNSPLHF. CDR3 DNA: TGCGCCAGCAGCTTGGGGCAAGATAATTCACCCCTCCACTTT.

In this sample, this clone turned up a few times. In DNA, the CDR3 is TGTGCCAGCAGCTCCGCCTACGAGCAGTACTTC. Translated: CASSSAYEQYF. The chain recombines TRBV7-9 with TRBJ2-7, with D unresolved. V lost 4 bases, J lost 2 bases, and 3 bases lay in between. The germline V gene encodes CDR1 SEHNR and CDR2 FQNEAQ (reference sequence). CDR3 length equals 11 residues. The full variable domain, its missing parts supplied by reference TRBV7-9 and TRBJ2-7, is DTGVSQNPRHKITKRGQNVTFRCDPISEHNRLYWYRQTLGQGPEFLTYFQNEAQLEKSRLLSDRFSAERPKGSFSTLEIQRTEQGDSAMYLCASSSAYEQYFGPGTRLTVT.

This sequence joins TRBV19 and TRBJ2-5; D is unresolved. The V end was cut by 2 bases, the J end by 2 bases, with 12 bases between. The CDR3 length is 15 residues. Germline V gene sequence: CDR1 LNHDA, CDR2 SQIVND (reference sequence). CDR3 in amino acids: CASSISSSVQETQYF. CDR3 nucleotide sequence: TGTGCCAGTAGTATATCCAGCAGTGTACAAGAGACCCAGTACTTC. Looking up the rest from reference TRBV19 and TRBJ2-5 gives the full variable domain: DGGITQSPKYLFRKEGQNVTLSCEQNLNHDAMYWYRQDPGQGLRLIYYSQIVNDFQKGDIAEGYSVSREKKESFPLTVTSAQKNPTAFYLCASSISSSVQETQYFGPGTRLLVL.

This CDR3 is CASSLGTAGNTIYF. CDR3 bases: TGTGCCAGCAGCTTAGGGACTGCTGGAAACACCATATATTTT. The rearrangement uses TRBV11-3 and TRBJ1-3; no firm D call. Trimming pared 1 base from V and 2 bases from J, leaving 6 bases between. Germline V gene sequence: CDR1 SGHNT, CDR2 YENEEA. The CDR3 contains 14 residues.

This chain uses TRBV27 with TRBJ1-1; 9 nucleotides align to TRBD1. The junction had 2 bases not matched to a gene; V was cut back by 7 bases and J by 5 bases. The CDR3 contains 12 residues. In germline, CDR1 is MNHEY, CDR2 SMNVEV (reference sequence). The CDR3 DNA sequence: TGTGCCAGCATGACAGGGGGGACTGAAGCTTTCTTT. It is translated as CASMTGGTEAFF.

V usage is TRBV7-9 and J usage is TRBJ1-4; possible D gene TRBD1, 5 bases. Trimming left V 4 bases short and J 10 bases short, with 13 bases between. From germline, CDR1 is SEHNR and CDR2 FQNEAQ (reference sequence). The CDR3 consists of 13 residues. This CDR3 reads CASSSREAGKLFF. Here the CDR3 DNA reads TGTGCCAGCAGCTCCAGGGAAGCAGGAAAACTGTTTTTT.

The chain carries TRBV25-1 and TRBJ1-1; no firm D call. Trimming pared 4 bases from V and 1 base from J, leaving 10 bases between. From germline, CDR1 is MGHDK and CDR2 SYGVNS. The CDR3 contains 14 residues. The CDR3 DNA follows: TGTGCCAGCAGTGCTTTCGACGAGAACACTGAAGCTTTCTTT. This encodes CASSAFDENTEAFF. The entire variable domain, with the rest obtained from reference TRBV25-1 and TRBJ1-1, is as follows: EADIYQTPRYLVIGTGKKITLECSQTMGHDKMYWYQQDPGMELHLIHYSYGVNSTEKGDLSSESTVSRIRTEHFPLTLESARPSHTSQYLCASSAFDENTEAFFGQGTRLTVV.

CDR3 nucleotides: TGTGCCAGTAGCGCGGCCCGTGGAGAGACCCAGTACTTC. Amino acid sequence: CASSAARGETQYF. V and J are TRBV19 and TRBJ2-5; D uncertain. Looked up from germline, CDR1 is LNHDA and CDR2 is SQIVND (reference sequence). Trimming removed 6 bases from V and 4 bases from J, with 12 bases in between. This CDR3 comprises 13 residues.